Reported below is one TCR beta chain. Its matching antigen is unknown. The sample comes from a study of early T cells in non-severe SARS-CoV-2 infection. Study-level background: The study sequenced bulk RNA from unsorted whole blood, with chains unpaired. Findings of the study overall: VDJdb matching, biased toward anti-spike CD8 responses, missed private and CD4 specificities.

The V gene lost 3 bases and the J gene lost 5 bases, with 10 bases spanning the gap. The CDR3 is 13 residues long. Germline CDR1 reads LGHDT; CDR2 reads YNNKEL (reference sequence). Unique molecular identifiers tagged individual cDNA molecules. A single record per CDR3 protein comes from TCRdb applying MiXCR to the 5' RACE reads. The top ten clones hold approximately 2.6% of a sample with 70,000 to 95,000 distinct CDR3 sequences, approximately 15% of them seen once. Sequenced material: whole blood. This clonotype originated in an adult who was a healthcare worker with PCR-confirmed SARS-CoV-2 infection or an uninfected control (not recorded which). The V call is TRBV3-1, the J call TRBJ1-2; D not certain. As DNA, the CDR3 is TGTGCCAGCAGCCATCAAGGAGCGTATGGCTACACCTTC. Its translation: CASSHQGAYGYTF.